The 21 T cell receptor beta chains given below trace back to one sample, sequenced in a study of post-analysis software for immune sequencing data. Study observations and caveats: A few TRBV segments occurring more often in patients than controls included TRBV5-6, TRBV5-1 and TRBV20-1.

For these TCRs, the target antigens are not known. Tagging with unique molecular identifiers was a feature of the TCR beta cDNA libraries. TCRdb ran MiXCR on the PCR reads and lists one entry per CDR3 protein. The sample holds roughly 700,000 distinct CDR3 sequences, around 27% seen once. Sequenced: blood. The source of these receptors is a girl under 18 with multiple sclerosis.

V gene TRBV19 combines with J gene TRBJ1-5; possible D gene TRBD1, 5 bases. Per the germline V gene, CDR1 is LNHDA and CDR2 is SQIVND (reference sequence). Trimming pared 8 bases from V and 3 bases from J, leaving 14 bases between. The CDR3 consists of 14 residues. In DNA form, the CDR3 reads TGTGCCAGTCAGGGACCGACCGACAATCAGCCCCAGCATTTT. The encoded protein is CASQGPTDNQPQHF.

This clonotype was detected ten times or more. This sequence joins TRBV20-1 and TRBJ2-3; a weak D match, TRBD2 (5 bases). The CDR3 runs to 14 residues. V shed 1 base and J shed 8 bases, with 16 bases lying between them. Germline CDR1 and CDR2: DFQATT and SNEGSKA (reference sequence). DNA of the CDR3: TGCAGTGCTAGAGCATCTCGGGGTTCGGGTACGCAGTATTTT. It translates to CSARASRGSGTQYF.

Details on this clonotype: A junction end diverges from the germline sequence, so it may reflect a read error. V is TRBV7-9 and J is TRBJ2-2; 9 bases are shared with TRBD1. The CDR3 is 14 residues long. Per germline, CDR1 SEHNR and CDR2 FQNEAQ (reference sequence). CDR3: CASGNRGRIGERFF. The CDR3 DNA reads as TGTGCCTCCGGGAACAGGGGGCGCATCGGGGAGCGGTTTTTT.

This clonotype was picked up a small number of times. The gene calls are TRBV6-1 and TRBJ1-5; D remains ambiguous. V lost 6 bases and J 1 base, leaving 13 bases between the germline ends. The CDR3 totals 15 residues. Germline loops: CDR1 MNHNS, CDR2 SASEGT. The CDR3 spells CASSRFGPSNQPQHF. CDR3 nucleotide sequence: TGTGCCAGCAGCCGCTTTGGCCCCAGCAATCAGCCCCAGCATTTT.

Details on this clonotype: Mismatch with germline at one junction end may stem from a read error. The chain uses TRBV12-3 or TRBV12-4 and TRBJ2-5; D not resolved. CDR3 length equals 15 residues. The CDR3 region is CSSSLGLSHQETQYF. CDR3 bases: TGTTCCAGCAGTTTGGGTCTATCGCATCAAGAGACCCAGTACTTC.

This clonotype was counted only a few times. The chain combines TRBV5-1 with TRBJ1-4, with TRBD1 matching 7 bases. This CDR3 has 18 amino acids. With 1 base clipped from V and 3 bases from J, the junction kept 12 bases outside the gene matches. CDR1 SGHRS and CDR2 YFSETQ come from the germline V gene. Here the CDR3 reads CASSLSGFRDRSNEKLFF. DNA for the CDR3: TGCGCCAGCAGCTTGAGCGGGTTCCGGGACAGATCTAATGAAAAACTGTTTTTT.

The rearrangement uses TRBV6-6 and TRBJ2-5, with 7 bases that match TRBD1. The CDR3 is 15 residues long. Germline CDR1 and CDR2: MNHNY and SVGAGI (reference sequence). With 7 bases clipped from V and 3 bases from J, the junction kept 11 bases outside the gene matches. The CDR3 is CASNLATGVKETQYF. The CDR3 DNA is TGTGCCAGCAATTTGGCAACAGGGGTAAAAGAGACCCAGTACTTC.

This chain connects TRBV6-6 to TRBJ1-1; 7 bases agree with TRBD1. Germline lookup yields CDR1 MNHNY and CDR2 SVGAGI (reference sequence). V lost 6 bases to trimming and J lost 6 bases; unmatched junction nucleotides: 10. The CDR3 is 14 amino acids. CDR3 DNA sequence: TGTGCCAGCAGATTGGGACAGCGGTCTCCTGAAGCTTTCTTT. Its protein product is CASRLGQRSPEAFF.

This clonotype was found a few times. This chain links TRBV3-1 with TRBJ2-7; TRBD1 matches at 9 bases. This CDR3 is built from 14 residues. Trimming cost V 7 bases and J 2 bases; bases outside gene matches: 6. Germline CDR1 reads LGHDT; CDR2 reads YNNKEL (reference sequence). CDR3 amino acids: CASMLDRGPYEQYF. DNA for the CDR3: TGTGCCAGCATGTTGGACAGGGGTCCCTACGAGCAGTACTTC.

This clonotype was observed a few times. The V and J genes are TRBV3-1 and TRBJ1-6; D not certain. The CDR3 contains 13 residues. Germline values: CDR1 LGHDT, CDR2 YNNKEL (reference sequence). Trimming removed 1 base at V and 8 bases at J, with 6 bases between. As DNA, the CDR3 is TGTGCCAGCAGCCAAGTAGCCGATTCACCCCTCCACTTT. This sequence encodes CASSQVADSPLHF.

A single count supports this clonotype. The gene calls are TRBV19 and TRBJ2-2; 12 nucleotides align to TRBD2. The germline V gene has CDR1 LNHDA and CDR2 SQIVND (reference sequence). The CDR3 contains 16 residues. The V gene end was trimmed by 6 bases and the J gene end by 5 bases; junction bases not matched to a gene: 7. The CDR3 DNA sequence: TGTGCCAGTAGCCCGGGACTAGCGGGTTTGACCGGGGAGCTGTTTTTT. This encodes CASSPGLAGLTGELFF. Full variable domain (rest looked up from reference TRBV19 and TRBJ2-2): DGGITQSPKYLFRKEGQNVTLSCEQNLNHDAMYWYRQDPGQGLRLIYYSQIVNDFQKGDIAEGYSVSREKKESFPLTVTSAQKNPTAFYLCASSPGLAGLTGELFFGEGSRLTVL.

The table lists this clonotype with a few counts. The chain joins TRBV5-6 to TRBJ1-1, with TRBD1 as a possible D gene (6 bases). CDR3 size: 11 residues. CDR1 and CDR2 from the germline V gene are SGHDT and YYEEEE. Trimming stripped 4 bases from V and 10 bases from J, with 11 bases between. The CDR3 sequence is CASSRGAAAFF. CDR3 in DNA: TGTGCCAGCAGCAGGGGGGCCGCAGCTTTCTTT.

This clonotype was counted a few times. The chain joins TRBV6-6 to TRBJ2-5, with a tentative D call TRBD1 (6 bases). Trimming took 0 bases from V and 3 from J, leaving 11 bases between them. The CDR3 has 15 residues. Germline V gene sequence: CDR1 MNHNY, CDR2 SVGAGI (reference sequence). CDR3 sequence reads: CASSYSMGAEETQYF. For the CDR3, the DNA is TGTGCCAGCAGTTACTCGATGGGGGCGGAAGAGACCCAGTACTTC.

V usage is TRBV12-3 or TRBV12-4 and J usage is TRBJ2-2, with 9 bases matching TRBD1. The length of the CDR3 is 14 residues. J was trimmed by 5 bases and V by 8 bases; bases with no gene match: 6. CDR3 protein: CASLQGARTGELFF. CDR3 DNA: TGTGCCAGCCTACAGGGGGCGCGGACCGGGGAGCTGTTTTTT.

As regards this clonotype: At one end the junction does not follow the germline gene, possibly because of a read error. The chain uses TRBV11-2 and TRBJ2-7; D may match TRBD1 or TRBD2 (5 bases each). CDR3 length: 12 residues. Germline V lookup: CDR1 SGHAT, CDR2 FQNNGV. The CDR3 DNA follows: TGTGCCAGCAGATGGGGGATGGGCGAGCGGTACTTC. Its protein is CASRWGMGERYF. Together with reference TRBV11-2 and TRBJ2-7, the CDR3 gives the full variable domain: EAGVAQSPRYKIIEKRQSVAFWCNPISGHATLYWYQQILGQGPKLLIQFQNNGVVDDSQLPKDRFSAERLKGVDSTLKIQPAKLEDSAVYLCASRWGMGERYFGPGTRLTVT.

The J gene is TRBJ2-1, the V gene TRBV28, with D possibly matching TRBD2 (6 bases). V lost 11 bases and J 1 base, leaving 15 bases between the germline ends. CDR3 size: 14 residues. Germline CDR1 reads MDHEN; CDR2 reads SYDVKM. The CDR3: CASDSGASYNEQFF. CDR3 DNA sequence: TGTGCCTCCGATAGCGGTGCATCCTACAATGAGCAGTTCTTC.

This clonotype has just a few counts. J is TRBJ1-1 and V is TRBV5-1; D not resolved. V shed 0 bases and J shed 1 base, with 7 bases lying between them. This CDR3 spans 14 amino acids. Germline V lookup: CDR1 SGHRS, CDR2 YFSETQ. In DNA, the CDR3 is TGCGCCAGCAGCTTGGCCTCGGCGAACACTGAAGCTTTCTTT. Its protein product is CASSLASANTEAFF.

Only a few counts were recorded for this clonotype. The chain is built from TRBV7-9 and TRBJ1-1; D uncertain. CDR1 and CDR2 (germline): SEHNR, FQNEAQ (reference sequence). The CDR3 covers 13 residues. V gave up 3 bases and J gave up 8 bases, with 13 bases separating them. CDR3 DNA: TGTGCCAGCAGCTTCCGGCCAGTCCGCGAAGCTTTCTTT. This encodes CASSFRPVREAFF.

The sample holds a few counts of this clonotype. The chain recombines TRBV27 with TRBJ2-7; 7 bases align to TRBD2. With V trimmed by 8 bases and J by 2 bases, 9 bases remained unmatched. CDR1 and CDR2 (germline): MNHEY, SMNVEV (reference sequence). CDR3 length: 14 residues. CDR3 coding DNA: TGTGCCAGCGGCGTGGGAGGGCCAACCTACGAGCAGTACTTC. Translating it yields CASGVGGPTYEQYF.

This clonotype turned up a few times. The rearrangement joins TRBV20-1 to TRBJ1-5, with a tentative D call TRBD1 (5 bases). Germline V gene data show CDR1 as DFQATT and CDR2 as SNEGSKA (reference sequence). The germline V and J ends were trimmed by 5 bases and 8 bases, with 19 bases remaining between them. The CDR3 length is 14 residues. CDR3 residues: CSALPGGGGKPQHF. The CDR3 DNA reads TGCAGTGCTCTCCCGGGGGGGGGTGGAAAGCCCCAGCATTTT.

This clonotype was counted only a few times. This chain joins TRBV28 and TRBJ1-1; D is possibly TRBD1 (6 bases). Germline lookup yields CDR1 MDHEN and CDR2 SYDVKM. The CDR3 is made up of 16 amino acids. The ends were cut back, 5 bases at V and 3 bases at J, with 19 bases in the middle. In DNA form, the CDR3 reads TGTGCCAGCAGTCCGTTTACAGGGAATCCCGACACTGAAGCTTTCTTT. Amino acids: CASSPFTGNPDTEAFF.